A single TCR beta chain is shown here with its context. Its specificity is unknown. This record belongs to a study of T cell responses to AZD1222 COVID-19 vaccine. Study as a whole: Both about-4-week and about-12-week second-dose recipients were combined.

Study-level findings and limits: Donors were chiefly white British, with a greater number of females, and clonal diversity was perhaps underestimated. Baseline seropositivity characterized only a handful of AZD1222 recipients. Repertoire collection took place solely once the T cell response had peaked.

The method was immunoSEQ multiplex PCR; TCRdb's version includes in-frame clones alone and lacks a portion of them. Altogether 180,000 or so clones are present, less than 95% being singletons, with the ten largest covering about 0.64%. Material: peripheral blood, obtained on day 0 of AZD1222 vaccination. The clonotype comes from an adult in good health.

The CDR3 region is CASSQTGTGGYAEAFF. For the CDR3, the DNA is TGTGCCAGCAGCCAAACTGGGACAGGGGGTTATGCTGAAGCTTTCTTT. The chain links TRBV28 to TRBJ1-1; 11 bases map to TRBD1. The V gene's germline CDR1 is MDHEN and CDR2 SYDVKM. The junction had 12 bases not matched to a gene; V was cut back by 6 bases and J by 6 bases. The CDR3 length is 16 residues.